The clone carrying this T cell receptor (beta chain) occurred once. The antigen is unknown. The PCR had 60 Vbeta and 13 Jbeta primers. Sequenced by immunoSEQ multiplex PCR; TCRdb stores in-frame clones only, minus some. Of 95,000 to 150,000 clones in the sample, 77% are singletons; the top ten hold roughly 13%. Samples came from healthy bone marrow donors. The sample is drawn from a study of cytomegalovirus exposure and HLA in healthy donors. Overall study results and limits: The study listed roughly 150 cytomegalovirus-associated TCR beta chains. High specificity and sensitivity for cytomegalovirus status were reported for the classifier. A link between a missense DCLRE1C variant and TCR beta V- and J-gene trimming emerged from a later analysis.

CDR1 SGHRS and CDR2 YFSETQ come from the germline V gene. This CDR3 is 14 amino acids long. Trimming stripped 2 bases from V and 7 bases from J, with 15 bases between. Sequenced sample: PBMCs. This clonotype was sampled from a woman in her forties in good health and CMV-seropositive. The chain links TRBV5-1 to TRBJ1-1; a possible D gene is TRBD1 (6 bases). CDR3 sequence (DNA): TGCGCCAGCAGCTTAAGGATGGGAGGGGGTGAAGCTTTCTTT. It yields the protein CASSLRMGGGEAFF. The full variable domain, its missing parts supplied by reference TRBV5-1 and TRBJ1-1, is KAGVTQTPRYLIKTRGQQVTLSCSPISGHRSVSWYQQTPGQGLQFLFEYFSETQRNKGNFPGRFSGRQFSNSRSEMNVSTLELGDSALYLCASSLRMGGGEAFFGQGTRLTVV.